This entry lists 3 T cell receptor beta chains sequenced from one sample in a study of blood T cell repertoires in COVID-19. Clones were read by immunoSEQ multiplex PCR, and TCRdb kept only the in-frame ones, dropping some. This table has approximately 250,000 clones, approximately 89% appearing once. Sequencing was done on a sample of PBMCs or T cells enriched from blood (not recorded which). Source of these receptors: a woman in her 40s who had been exposed to COVID-19.

This clone was recorded only once. The chain is built from TRBV7-2 and TRBJ2-1; D gene ambiguous. The CDR3 spans 14 residues. Per germline, CDR1 SGHTA and CDR2 FQGNSA. The germline V and J ends were trimmed by 5 bases and 6 bases, with 14 bases remaining between them. CDR3 sequence reads: CASSPYVTLNEQFF. Here the CDR3 DNA reads TGTGCCAGCAGCCCATACGTGACACTCAATGAGCAGTTCTTC.

The CDR3 spells CATSRDRMNTEAFF. The CDR3, as DNA: TGTGCCACCAGCCGTGACAGGATGAACACTGAAGCTTTCTTT. This chain links TRBV15 with TRBJ1-1, with D tentatively TRBD1 (6 bases). CDR1 and CDR2 (germline): LNHNV, YYDKDF (reference sequence). The CDR3 has 14 residues. With 5 bases removed from V and 0 bases from J, the gap between germline ends came to 10 bases.

The sample holds one count of this clone. The V and J genes are TRBV4-3 and TRBJ1-2; 7 positions agree with TRBD1. Germline CDR1 LGHNA, CDR2 YSLEER. This CDR3 is 15 amino acids long. J was trimmed by 0 bases and V by 1 base; bases with no gene match: 2. CDR3 bases: TGCGCCAGCAGCCAAGGACAGGGAGCTAACTATGGCTACACCTTC. Protein: CASSQGQGANYGYTF.